This T cell receptor beta chain came from a study of breast tumors, draining lymph nodes, adjacent tissues. This clonotype has a count of ten or more. Its antigen is unidentified. Breast cancer patients provided tissue from their axillary draining lymph nodes. TCRdb re-called the multiplex PCR reads through MiXCR, storing one row per CDR3 protein. This table holds approximately 170,000 distinct CDR3 sequences, approximately 30% found once. From germline, CDR1 is PRHDT and CDR2 FYEKMQ (reference sequence). The CDR3 is 14 residues long. V dropped 4 bases and J dropped 6; count of bases not matched to a gene: 4. Study results and limitations: The lymph node origin of tumor T cells was framed as consistent with a hypothesis, not demonstrated.

The specimen was axillary lymph node tissue. This sequence joins TRBV13 and TRBJ2-3; 10 bases fit TRBD2. The clonotype originates from a female donor with breast cancer. Some clones in this sample may be carry-over from other donors' samples. DNA for the CDR3: TGTGCCAGCAGCTGGAGCGGGGGGGGCGATACGCAGTATTTT. Protein sequence: CASSWSGGGDTQYF. The entire variable domain, with the rest obtained from reference TRBV13 and TRBJ2-3, is as follows: AAGVIQSPRHLIKEKRETATLKCYPIPRHDTVYWYQQGPGQDPQFLISFYEKMQSDKGSIPDRFSAQQFSDYHSELNMSSLELGDSALYFCASSWSGGGDTQYFGPGTRLTVL.